The T cell receptor (beta chain) described here comes from a study of blood T cells in healthy people across ages. Germline CDR1 and CDR2: MGHRA and YSYEKL. Trimming took 1 base from V and 0 from J; bases not matched to a gene: 10. The CDR3 totals 19 residues. The authors ran a second PCR of roughly 7 to 11 cycles using a sample-barcoded 5' primer and a J-beta primer mix. TCRdb processed the 5' RACE reads anew with MiXCR; each CDR3 protein has one entry. The sample lists 750,000 to 1,000,000 distinct CDR3 sequences, almost 30% occurring once. This clonotype showed up just a few times. In addition, the sample was reused for a study of T cells of mothers and their children.

The rearrangement links TRBV4-1 to TRBJ2-1, with 9 bases identical to TRBD2. The material sequenced was blood. The sequence was collected from a woman in her thirties or forties in good health. The CDR3 reads CASSQVDMGLASSYNEQFF. The DNA for the CDR3 is TGCGCCAGCAGCCAAGTTGATATGGGACTAGCTAGCTCCTACAATGAGCAGTTCTTC.